This is a list of T cell receptor beta chains from one sample in a study of T cell responses to AZD1222 COVID-19 vaccine. Assay: immunoSEQ multiplex PCR; the TCRdb copy retains only in-frame clones and omits some. The sample includes tens of thousands of clones, 75% to 90% seen only once; the top ten take over 2%. Material: peripheral blood, obtained on day 0 of AZD1222 vaccination. The receptors derive from an adult in good health. The conserved cysteine and the conserved F or W are not part of the CDR3 here.

V: TRBV6-5; J: TRBJ2-7; CDR3: ASSYSGGLPYEQY
V: TRBV7-2; J: TRBJ1-1; CDR3: ASSLGSGMNTEAF
V: TRBV6-5; J: TRBJ2-1; CDR3: ASSYAGRGYNEQF
V: TRBV7-9; J: TRBJ1-2; CDR3: ASSSDRDET
V: TRBV14; J: TRBJ1-3; CDR3: ASSPTTGADTIY
V: TRBV27; J: TRBJ1-1; CDR3: ASSSDIPVGHGNTEAF
V: TRBV4-2; J: TRBJ2-1; CDR3: ASSQAGTGFGGKF
V: TRBV3-1/TRBV3-2; J: TRBJ1-1; CDR3: ASSQRMTGGKAF
V: TRBV9; J: TRBJ1-5; CDR3: ASSRPRFQPQH
V: TRBV19; J: TRBJ2-7; CDR3: ASRASQPFEQY
V: TRBV27; J: TRBJ2-7; CDR3: ASGRGTYEQY
V: TRBV2; J: TRBJ2-7; CDR3: ASSEFSYEQY
V: TRBV18; J: TRBJ1-5; CDR3: ASSPATSNNQPQH
V: TRBV10-3; J: TRBJ1-5; CDR3: AIRGETPQPQH
V: TRBV7-3; J: TRBJ2-3; CDR3: ASSLTLLTDTQY
V: TRBV3-1/TRBV3-2; J: TRBJ2-2; CDR3: ASSRETHADTGELF
V: TRBV18; J: TRBJ1-2; CDR3: ASSTTGTGYGYT
V: TRBV6-5; J: TRBJ1-4; CDR3: ASSHAVRGDEKLF
V: TRBV6-5; J: TRBJ1-5; CDR3: ASSRGQGRNQPQH
V: TRBV6-5; J: TRBJ2-1; CDR3: ASSYLVGHEQF
V: TRBV11-2; J: TRBJ1-1; CDR3: ASSVSGSMGTEAF
V: TRBV9; J: TRBJ1-1; CDR3: ASSVEGWGNTEAF
V: TRBV12-3/TRBV12-4; J: TRBJ1-2; CDR3: ASSFGRGYGYT
V: TRBV12-3/TRBV12-4; J: TRBJ2-7; CDR3: ASSTGQLKQY
V: TRBV18; J: TRBJ1-6; CDR3: ASSPGTGGGSPLH
V: TRBV2; J: TRBJ2-7; CDR3: ASSEVGYEQY
V: TRBV4-2; J: TRBJ2-6; CDR3: ASSQAGDLSGANVLT
V: TRBV11-2; J: TRBJ2-5; CDR3: ASSRTSLAGQETQY
V: TRBV18; J: TRBJ2-3; CDR3: ASSPPRTDTQY
V: TRBV30; J: TRBJ1-4; CDR3: AWSARTDHEKLF
V: TRBV3-1/TRBV3-2; J: TRBJ1-2; CDR3: ASSHLTVPGYT
V: TRBV20-1; J: TRBJ2-1; CDR3: RLDRGHEQF
V: TRBV27; J: TRBJ1-2; CDR3: ASSLKYWGEANYGYT
V: TRBV27; J: TRBJ2-2; CDR3: ASTRRDRVSTGELF
V: TRBV19; J: TRBJ2-7; CDR3: ASSADPQGITYEQY
V: TRBV10-3; J: TRBJ1-6; CDR3: AISEWSTGRSSYNSPLH
V: TRBV5-6; J: TRBJ1-2; CDR3: ASRASQKPYGYT
V: TRBV20-1; J: TRBJ2-7; CDR3: SASSSGRAEQY
V: TRBV7-3; J: TRBJ1-6; CDR3: ASSSAGTDNSPLH
V: TRBV27; J: TRBJ1-1; CDR3: ASSSPRGTEAF
V: TRBV27; J: TRBJ2-1; CDR3: ATRGSGMYNEQF
V: TRBV21-1; J: TRBJ2-7; CDR3: ASSPWTRGHEQY
V: TRBV18; J: TRBJ2-5; CDR3: ASSQRETQY
V: TRBV12-3/TRBV12-4; J: TRBJ1-5; CDR3: ASSLANQPQH